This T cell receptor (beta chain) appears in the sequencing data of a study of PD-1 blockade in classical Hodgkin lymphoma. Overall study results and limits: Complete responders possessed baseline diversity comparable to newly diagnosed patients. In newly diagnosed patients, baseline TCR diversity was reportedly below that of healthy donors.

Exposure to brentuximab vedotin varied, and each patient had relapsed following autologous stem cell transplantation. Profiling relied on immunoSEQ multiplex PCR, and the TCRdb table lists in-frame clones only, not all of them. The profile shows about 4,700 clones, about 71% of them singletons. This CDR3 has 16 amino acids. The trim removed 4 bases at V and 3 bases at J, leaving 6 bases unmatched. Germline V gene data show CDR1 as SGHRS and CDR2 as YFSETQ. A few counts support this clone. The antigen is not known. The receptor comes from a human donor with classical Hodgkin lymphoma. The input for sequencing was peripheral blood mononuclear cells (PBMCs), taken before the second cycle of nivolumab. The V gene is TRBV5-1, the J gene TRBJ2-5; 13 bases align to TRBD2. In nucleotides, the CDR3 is TGCGCCAGCAGCCCAAGGACTAGCGGGGGAGAAGAGACCCAGTACTTC. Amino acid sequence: CASSPRTSGGEETQYF.